The clone carrying this T cell receptor beta chain was seen a handful of times. As yet, its antigen is unknown. Then a second PCR, running roughly 7 to 11 cycles, was carried out with a sample-barcoded 5' primer and a J-beta primer mix. TCRdb re-derived calls from the 5' RACE reads in MiXCR, one entry per CDR3 protein. The sample carries 650,000 to 1,000,000 distinct CDR3 sequences, about half recorded once. This entry belongs to a study of blood T cells in healthy people across ages. Study results and caveats: In the absence of known donor CMV status, changes in expanded clonotypes were possibly confounded.

The CDR3 spans 16 residues. Germline lookup yields CDR1 LGHNA and CDR2 YNFKEQ. V gave up 4 bases and J gave up 8 bases, with 21 bases separating them. The receptor was derived from an elderly man in good health. The material sequenced was blood. The genes are TRBV4-2 and TRBJ2-1; D might be TRBD2 (5 bases). The CDR3 bases are TGTGCCAGCAGCCGCGAATCTCGGACTCGGGTGCATGAGCAGTTCTTC. As protein: CASSRESRTRVHEQFF.